What follows is one TCR beta chain and its context. Reverse transcription used about 0.45 to 1 ug RNA and random hexamers. By means of immunoSEQ multiplex PCR, TCR beta CDR3 spanning 54 Vbeta and 13 Jbeta underwent amplification. TCRdb reprocessed the immunoSEQ multiplex PCR reads via MiXCR and lists one record per CDR3 protein. The table records over 120,000 distinct CDR3 sequences, around 95% of them present only once. The sample originates from a study of CD8 T cells in Susac syndrome. At the level of the study: There were Susac syndrome patients who were therapy-naive at blood draw, others on corticosteroids, and others on intravenous immunoglobulin alone.

The length of the CDR3 is 17 residues. The germline gives CDR1 SGHVS, CDR2 FQNEAQ. The J segment lost 5 bases and the V segment lost 2 bases, leaving 9 bases of the junction unmatched. What was sequenced was CD4+ T cells from PBMCs. This chain joins TRBV7-8 and TRBJ1-5; 10 bases line up with TRBD1. The origin of this receptor is a human donor with Susac syndrome. The CDR3 reads CASSLFNGQGGHQPQHF. As DNA, the CDR3 is TGTGCCAGCAGCTTATTTAACGGACAGGGGGGACATCAGCCCCAGCATTTT. The full variable domain, rest sourced from reference TRBV7-8 and TRBJ1-5, is GAGVSQSPRYKVAKRGQDVALRCDPISGHVSLFWYQQALGQGPEFLTYFQNEAQLDKSGLPSDRFFAERPEGSVSTLKIQRTQQEDSAVYLCASSLFNGQGGHQPQHFGDGTRLSIL.